This T cell receptor (beta chain) was sequenced for a study of T-cell reconstitution after alpha-beta-depleted transplantation in children. J was trimmed by 4 bases and V by 6 bases; bases with no gene match: 5. Germline CDR1 is MNHEY and CDR2 is SVGAGI. CDR3 size: 15 residues. Preparation of the TCRbeta library used unique molecular identifiers. TCRdb used MiXCR to reprocess the PCR reads, holding one entry per CDR3 protein. Found here are more than 250,000 distinct CDR3 sequences, 9.9% of them singletons; the top ten hold about 9.5%. The V and J genes are TRBV6-5 and TRBJ2-1; 11 nucleotides line up with TRBD2. The sequenced sample was PBMCs from the stem cell graft donor, obtained from the stem cell graft. This clonotype originated in a human donor who donated a stem cell graft to a child with SCID. This chain's CDR3 is CASRLGLAAYNEQFF. CDR3 DNA sequence: TGTGCCAGCAGACTGGGACTAGCGGCTTACAATGAGCAGTTCTTC.